This T cell receptor beta chain is drawn from a study of CD8 T cells in Susac syndrome. Reverse transcription of about 0.45 to 1 ug RNA was performed with random hexamers. TCRdb called the immunoSEQ multiplex PCR reads again in MiXCR, with one record for every CDR3 protein. The sample has roughly 200,000 distinct CDR3 sequences; 85% to 95% are singletons. This CDR3 spans 12 amino acids. Per germline, CDR1 SEHNR and CDR2 FQNEAQ (reference sequence). Losses at the gene ends were 4 bases for V and 5 bases for J; bases not matched to a gene: 1. This chain links TRBV7-9 with TRBJ2-7, with 8 bases that match TRBD1. This TCR was sampled from a human donor in good health. Sequencing used CD4+ T cells from PBMCs. CDR3 DNA sequence: TGTGCCAGCAGCTCGGGACAGGACGAGCAGTACGTC. It translates to CASSSGQDEQYV.